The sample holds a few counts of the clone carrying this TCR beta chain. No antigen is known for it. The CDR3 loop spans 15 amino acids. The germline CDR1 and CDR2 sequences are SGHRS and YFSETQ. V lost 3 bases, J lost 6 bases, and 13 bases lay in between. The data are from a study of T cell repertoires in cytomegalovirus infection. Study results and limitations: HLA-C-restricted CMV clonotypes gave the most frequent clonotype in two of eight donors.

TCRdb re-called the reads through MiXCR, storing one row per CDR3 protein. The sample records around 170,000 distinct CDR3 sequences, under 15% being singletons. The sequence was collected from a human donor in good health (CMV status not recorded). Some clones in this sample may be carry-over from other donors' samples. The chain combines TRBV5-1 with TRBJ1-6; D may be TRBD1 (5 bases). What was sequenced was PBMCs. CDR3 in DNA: TGCGCCAGCAGCTACCAGGGTTCGTTTAATTCACCCCTCCACTTT. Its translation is CASSYQGSFNSPLHF.